One T cell receptor beta chain is described in this entry. Antigen specificity is unknown. The V end was cut by 3 bases, the J end by 0 bases, with 9 bases between. CDR1 and CDR2 from the germline V gene are MDHEN and SYDVKM. The CDR3 has 15 residues. The PCR ran on 60 Vbeta and 13 Jbeta primers. Using immunoSEQ multiplex PCR, the repertoire was profiled, and TCRdb retains in-frame clones only, with some absent. This table has approximately 150,000 clones, about 75% appearing once. The data derive from a study of cytomegalovirus exposure and HLA in healthy donors. In the study overall: Roughly four fifths of roughly 400 genotyped donors fell in the Caucasian-associated ancestry cluster. Study-level findings and limits: According to a later analysis, most TCR beta chains associated with CMV appeared HLA-restricted. In a later analysis, an Asian-associated ancestry cluster reportedly showed fewer N-insertions than the approximately 700-donor mean.

This sequence originates from a man between 60 and 75 years old in good health and CMV-seronegative. The genes are TRBV28 and TRBJ1-3, with D maybe TRBD1 (5 bases). Sequenced input: PBMCs. CDR3 coding DNA: TGTGCCAGCAGTTTCGTCCAGGGCTCTGGAAACACCATATATTTT. This gives the protein CASSFVQGSGNTIYF.